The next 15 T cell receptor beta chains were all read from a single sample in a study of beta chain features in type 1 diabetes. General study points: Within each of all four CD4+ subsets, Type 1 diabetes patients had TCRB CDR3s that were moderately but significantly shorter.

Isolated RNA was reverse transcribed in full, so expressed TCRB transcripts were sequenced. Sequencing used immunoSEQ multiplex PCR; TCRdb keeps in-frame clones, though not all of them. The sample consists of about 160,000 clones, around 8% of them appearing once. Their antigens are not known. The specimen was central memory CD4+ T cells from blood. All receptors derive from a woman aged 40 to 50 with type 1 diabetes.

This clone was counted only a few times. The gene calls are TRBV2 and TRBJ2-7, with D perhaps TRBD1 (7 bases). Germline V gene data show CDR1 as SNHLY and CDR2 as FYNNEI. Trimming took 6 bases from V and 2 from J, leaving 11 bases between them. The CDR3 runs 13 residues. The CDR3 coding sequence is TGTGCCAGCAGCGGGGGACAGACCTACGAGCAGTACTTC. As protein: CASSGGQTYEQYF.

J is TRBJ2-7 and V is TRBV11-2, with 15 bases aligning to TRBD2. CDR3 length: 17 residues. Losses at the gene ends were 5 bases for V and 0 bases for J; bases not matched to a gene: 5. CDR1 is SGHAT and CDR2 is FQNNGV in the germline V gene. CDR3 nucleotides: TGTGCCAGCAGCCGGGGACTAGCGGGGGGATACTCCTACGAGCAGTACTTC. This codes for CASSRGLAGGYSYEQYF. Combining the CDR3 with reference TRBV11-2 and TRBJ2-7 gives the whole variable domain EAGVAQSPRYKIIEKRQSVAFWCNPISGHATLYWYQQILGQGPKLLIQFQNNGVVDDSQLPKDRFSAERLKGVDSTLKIQPAKLEDSAVYLCASSRGLAGGYSYEQYFGPGTRLTVT.

The CDR3 reads CASSFVQDQETQYF. CDR3 nucleotide sequence: TGTGCCAGCAGTTTTGTCCAGGACCAAGAGACCCAGTACTTC. V and J are TRBV25-1 and TRBJ2-5, with unresolved D. CDR1 MGHDK and CDR2 SYGVNS come from the germline V gene. Trimming stripped 5 bases from V and 0 bases from J, with 10 bases between. The CDR3 is 14 amino acids.

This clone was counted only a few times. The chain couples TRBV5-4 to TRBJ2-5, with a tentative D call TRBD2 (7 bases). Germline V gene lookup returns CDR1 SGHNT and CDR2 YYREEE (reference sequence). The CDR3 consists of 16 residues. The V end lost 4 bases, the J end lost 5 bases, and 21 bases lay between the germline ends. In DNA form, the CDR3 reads TGTGCCAGCAGCAACCCACCCCGGGGGGCCCGGGAGACCCAGTACTTC. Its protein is CASSNPPRGARETQYF.

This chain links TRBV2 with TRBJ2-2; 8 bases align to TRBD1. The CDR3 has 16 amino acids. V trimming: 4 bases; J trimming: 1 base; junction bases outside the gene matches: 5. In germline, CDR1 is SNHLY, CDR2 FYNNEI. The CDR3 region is CASSVQGQENTGELFF. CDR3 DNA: TGTGCCAGCAGTGTGCAGGGACAGGAGAACACCGGGGAGCTGTTTTTT.

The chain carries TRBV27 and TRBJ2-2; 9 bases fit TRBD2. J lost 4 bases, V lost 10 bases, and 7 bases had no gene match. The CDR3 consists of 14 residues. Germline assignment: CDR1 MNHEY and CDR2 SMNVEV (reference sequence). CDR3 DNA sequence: TGTGCCACCCGGCGGGGGGGGCCCACCGGGGAGCTGTTTTTT. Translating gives CATRRGGPTGELFF.

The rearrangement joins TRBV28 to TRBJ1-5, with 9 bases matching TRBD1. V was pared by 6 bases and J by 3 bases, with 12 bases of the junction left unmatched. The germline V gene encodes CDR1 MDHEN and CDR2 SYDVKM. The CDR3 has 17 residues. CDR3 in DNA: TGTGCCAGCAGCCTACGAGGGACAGGGCGAACCAATCAGCCCCAGCATTTT. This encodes CASSLRGTGRTNQPQHF.

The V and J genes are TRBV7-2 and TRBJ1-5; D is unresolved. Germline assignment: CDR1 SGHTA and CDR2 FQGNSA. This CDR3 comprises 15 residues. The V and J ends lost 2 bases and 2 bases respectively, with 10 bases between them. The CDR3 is CASSLFSEGNQPQHF. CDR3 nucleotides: TGTGCCAGCAGCTTATTTTCAGAGGGCAATCAGCCCCAGCATTTT.

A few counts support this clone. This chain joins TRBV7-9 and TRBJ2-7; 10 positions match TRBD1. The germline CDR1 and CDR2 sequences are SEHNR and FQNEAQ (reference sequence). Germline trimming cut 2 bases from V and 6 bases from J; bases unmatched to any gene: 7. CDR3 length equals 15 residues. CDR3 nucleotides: TGTGCCAGCAGCTTACAAGGGACAGGGGTCGCCGAGCAGTACTTC. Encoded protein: CASSLQGTGVAEQYF.

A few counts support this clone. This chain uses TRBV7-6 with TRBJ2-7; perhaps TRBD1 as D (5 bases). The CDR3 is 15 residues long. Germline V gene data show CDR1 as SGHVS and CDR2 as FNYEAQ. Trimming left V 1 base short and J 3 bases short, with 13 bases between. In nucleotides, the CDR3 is TGTGCCAGCAGCTTAGTGCAGGGTTCCGTCTACGAGCAGTACTTC. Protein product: CASSLVQGSVYEQYF.

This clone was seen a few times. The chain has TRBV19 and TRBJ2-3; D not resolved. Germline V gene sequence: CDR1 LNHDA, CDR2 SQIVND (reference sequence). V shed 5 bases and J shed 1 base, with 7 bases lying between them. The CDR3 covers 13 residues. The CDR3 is CASSPPGTDTQYF. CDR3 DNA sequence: TGTGCCAGTAGTCCCCCGGGCACAGATACGCAGTATTTT. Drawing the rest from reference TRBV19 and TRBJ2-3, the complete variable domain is DGGITQSPKYLFRKEGQNVTLSCEQNLNHDAMYWYRQDPGQGLRLIYYSQIVNDFQKGDIAEGYSVSREKKESFPLTVTSAQKNPTAFYLCASSPPGTDTQYFGPGTRLTVL.

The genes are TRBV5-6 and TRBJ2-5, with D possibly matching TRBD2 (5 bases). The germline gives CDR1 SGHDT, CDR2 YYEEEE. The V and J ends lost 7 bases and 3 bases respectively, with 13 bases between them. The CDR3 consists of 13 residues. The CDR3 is CASHWGVEETQYF. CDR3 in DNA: TGTGCCAGCCATTGGGGAGTTGAAGAGACCCAGTACTTC.

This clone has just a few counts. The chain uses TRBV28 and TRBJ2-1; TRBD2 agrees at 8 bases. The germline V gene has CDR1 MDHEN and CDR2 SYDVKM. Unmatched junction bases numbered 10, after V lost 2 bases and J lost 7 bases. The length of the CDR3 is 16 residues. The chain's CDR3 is CASSLEVAGGVNEQFF. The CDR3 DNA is TGTGCCAGCAGTTTAGAAGTTGCGGGAGGAGTAAATGAGCAGTTCTTC.

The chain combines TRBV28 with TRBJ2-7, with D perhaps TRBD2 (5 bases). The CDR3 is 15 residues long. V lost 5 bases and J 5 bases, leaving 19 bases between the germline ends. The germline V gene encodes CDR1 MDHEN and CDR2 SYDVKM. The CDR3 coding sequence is TGTGCCAGCAGTCCCGCGGGTCTCCGTGGGGACGAGCAGTACTTC. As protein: CASSPAGLRGDEQYF. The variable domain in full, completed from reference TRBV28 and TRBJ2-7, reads DVKVTQSSRYLVKRTGEKVFLECVQDMDHENMFWYRQDPGLGLRLIYFSYDVKMKEKGDIPEGYSVSREKKERFSLILESASTNQTSMYLCASSPAGLRGDEQYFGPGTRLTVT.

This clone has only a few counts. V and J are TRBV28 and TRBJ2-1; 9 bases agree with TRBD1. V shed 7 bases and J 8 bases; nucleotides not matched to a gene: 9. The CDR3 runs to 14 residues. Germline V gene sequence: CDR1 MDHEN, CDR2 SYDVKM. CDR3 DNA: TGTGCCAGCATTCGGACAGGGGTTGATGATGAGCAGTTCTTC. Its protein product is CASIRTGVDDEQFF.